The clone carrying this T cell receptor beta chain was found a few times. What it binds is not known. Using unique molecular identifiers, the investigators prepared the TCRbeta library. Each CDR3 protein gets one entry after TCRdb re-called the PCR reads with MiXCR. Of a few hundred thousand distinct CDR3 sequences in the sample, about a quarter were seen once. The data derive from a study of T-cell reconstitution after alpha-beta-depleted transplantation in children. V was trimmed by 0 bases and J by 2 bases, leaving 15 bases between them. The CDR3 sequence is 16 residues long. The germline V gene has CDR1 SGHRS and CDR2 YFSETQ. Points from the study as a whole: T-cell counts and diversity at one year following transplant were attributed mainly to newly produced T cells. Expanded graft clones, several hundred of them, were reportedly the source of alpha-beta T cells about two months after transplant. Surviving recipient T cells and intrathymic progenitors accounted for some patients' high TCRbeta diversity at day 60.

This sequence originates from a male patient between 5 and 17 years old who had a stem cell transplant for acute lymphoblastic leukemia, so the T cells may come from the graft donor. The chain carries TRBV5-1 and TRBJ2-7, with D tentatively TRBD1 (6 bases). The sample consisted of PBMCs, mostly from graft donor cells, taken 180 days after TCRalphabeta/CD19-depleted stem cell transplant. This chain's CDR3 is CASSLEDGTPAYEQYF. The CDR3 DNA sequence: TGCGCCAGCAGCTTGGAAGACGGGACACCCGCCTACGAGCAGTACTTC. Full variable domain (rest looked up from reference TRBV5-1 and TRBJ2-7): KAGVTQTPRYLIKTRGQQVTLSCSPISGHRSVSWYQQTPGQGLQFLFEYFSETQRNKGNFPGRFSGRQFSNSRSEMNVSTLELGDSALYLCASSLEDGTPAYEQYFGPGTRLTVT.